This T cell receptor (beta chain) is from a study of blood T cell repertoires in COVID-19. Here immunoSEQ multiplex PCR was the method, and the copy in TCRdb shows in-frame clones only, minus some. This table has about 120,000 clones, around 90% appearing once. Per germline, CDR1 LNHDA and CDR2 SQIVND (reference sequence). The V gene end was trimmed by 4 bases and the J gene end by 6 bases; junction bases not matched to a gene: 8. The CDR3 extends over 17 amino acids. The TCR sequence derives from a human donor in a cohort sampled during active COVID-19. What was sequenced was peripheral blood. V gene TRBV19 combines with J gene TRBJ2-1; TRBD2 aligns across 14 bases. As DNA, the CDR3 is TGTGCCAGTAGTACCCGGACTAGCGGGAGGCTTATCAATGAGCAGTTCTTC. It yields the protein CASSTRTSGRLINEQFF.